This T cell receptor beta chain was identified in a study of shared clonotypes between healthy human individuals. Study-wide background: For every donor, three CD4 naive, three CD4 memory, two CD8 naive and one CD8 memory plates were used.

Trimming took off 5 bases at V and 2 bases at J, with 15 bases between the two ends. The CDR3 runs to 15 residues. CDR1 and CDR2 from the germline V gene are SEHNR and FQNEAQ (reference sequence). The method was immunoSEQ multiplex PCR; TCRdb's version includes in-frame clones alone and lacks a portion of them. The sample holds roughly 2.6 million clones, around nine tenths seen once. The sample consisted of naive CD4+ T cells sorted from blood. As to subset: CD45RA+ positively selected. The rearrangement uses TRBV7-9 and TRBJ2-5; no definite D call. The clonotype originates from a young man in good health. CDR3 sequence reads: CASSPPPALQETQYF. In nucleotides, the CDR3 is TGTGCCAGCAGCCCCCCCCCGGCCCTACAAGAGACCCAGTACTTC.